This passage covers 32 T cell receptor beta chains from one sample sequenced in a study of T-cell reconstitution after alpha-beta-depleted transplantation in children. This sample's TCRbeta library carried unique molecular identifier barcodes. TCRdb reprocessed the PCR reads with MiXCR, giving one entry per CDR3 protein. The top ten hold over 9% of the sample, which has more than 250,000 distinct CDR3 sequences, more than 8% seen once. This material consisted of PBMCs from the stem cell graft donor, taken from the stem cell graft. These receptors came from a human donor who donated a stem cell graft to a child with SCID.

This clonotype has only a few counts. The rearrangement uses TRBV6-5 and TRBJ2-5; D may be TRBD1 (6 bases). The V end lost 2 bases, the J end lost 6 bases, and 19 bases lay between the germline ends. Germline CDR1 and CDR2: MNHEY and SVGAGI. The CDR3 extends over 16 amino acids. The CDR3 DNA reads TGTGCCAGCAGTTACCGAGCAGGGGACCTCTGGCAGACCCAGTACTTC. Translation gives CASSYRAGDLWQTQYF.

This chain joins TRBV5-1 and TRBJ1-1; no clear D. Germline V gives CDR1 SGHRS, CDR2 YFSETQ. CDR3 size: 12 residues. Trimming removed 7 bases at V and 1 base at J, with 8 bases between. CDR3 in DNA: TGCGCCAGCTCCCAATCGAACACTGAAGCTTTCTTT. Protein sequence: CASSQSNTEAFF. The entire variable domain, with the rest obtained from reference TRBV5-1 and TRBJ1-1, is as follows: KAGVTQTPRYLIKTRGQQVTLSCSPISGHRSVSWYQQTPGQGLQFLFEYFSETQRNKGNFPGRFSGRQFSNSRSEMNVSTLELGDSALYLCASSQSNTEAFFGQGTRLTVV.

This clonotype was seen more than once but under ten times. The chain has TRBV19 and TRBJ2-5; D call uncertain. Trimming pared 1 base from V and 2 bases from J, leaving 8 bases between. Germline assignment: CDR1 LNHDA and CDR2 SQIVND (reference sequence). This CDR3 is built from 14 residues. The CDR3 coding sequence is TGTGCCAGTAGTATAGGCCCCTGGCAAGAGACCCAGTACTTC. Protein product: CASSIGPWQETQYF.

This clonotype was recorded at least ten times. V is TRBV5-1 and J is TRBJ2-1; D gene uncertain. V gave up 0 bases and J gave up 0 bases, with 7 bases separating them. CDR3 length equals 15 residues. Germline values: CDR1 SGHRS, CDR2 YFSETQ. The CDR3 coding sequence is TGCGCCAGCAGCTTGGACGCGAGCTCCTACAATGAGCAGTTCTTC. Translating it yields CASSLDASSYNEQFF.

V is TRBV10-3 and J is TRBJ1-1; 9 nucleotides agree with TRBD1. V gave up 7 bases and J gave up 5 bases; unmatched junction bases: 5. The CDR3 length is 13 residues. In germline, CDR1 is ENHRY, CDR2 SYGVKD. CDR3 nucleotides: TGTGCCATCACCCGGGACAGGGCGACTGAAGCTTTCTTT. Protein product: CAITRDRATEAFF.

Ten or more counts support this clonotype. The V gene is TRBV12-3 or TRBV12-4, the J gene TRBJ2-1; 10 bases map to TRBD1. The V gene end was trimmed by 5 bases and the J gene end by 5 bases; junction bases not matched to a gene: 9. This CDR3 spans 16 amino acids. In DNA, the CDR3 is TGTGCCAGCAGTCTCTTCCCGGGGACAGGGGACAATGAGCAGTTCTTC. It encodes CASSLFPGTGDNEQFF.

This clonotype has ten or more counts. The V gene is TRBV4-1, the J gene TRBJ1-4, with 10 positions matching TRBD1. The CDR3 covers 15 residues. Trimming at V came to 1 base and at J to 6 bases, leaving 2 bases not matched to a gene. Germline CDR1 reads MGHRA; CDR2 reads YSYEKL. The CDR3 sequence is CASSQGTGGYEKLFF. DNA of the CDR3: TGCGCCAGCAGCCAAGGGACAGGGGGGTATGAAAAACTGTTTTTT.

This clonotype was observed a handful of times. The V and J genes are TRBV12-3 or TRBV12-4 and TRBJ2-3; 11 positions agree with TRBD2. The CDR3 loop spans 16 amino acids. Trimming took 1 base from V and 5 from J; bases not matched to a gene: 5. CDR3 bases: TGTGCCAGCAGTTTAGAGTTAGCGGGGGGGGGAGATACGCAGTATTTT. As protein: CASSLELAGGGDTQYF.

Only a few counts were recorded for this clonotype. This chain uses TRBV5-1 with TRBJ2-1, with 13 bases matching TRBD2. This CDR3 is built from 16 residues. Germline V gives CDR1 SGHRS, CDR2 YFSETQ. Germline trimming cut 4 bases from V and 4 bases from J; bases unmatched to any gene: 5. Here the CDR3 reads CASSAGLAGEYNEQFF. Written as DNA, the CDR3 is TGCGCCAGCAGCGCCGGACTAGCGGGGGAATACAATGAGCAGTTCTTC.

The rearrangement uses TRBV20-1 and TRBJ1-2, with D uncertain. The V and J ends lost 4 bases and 3 bases respectively, with 9 bases between them. This CDR3 is 12 amino acids long. In germline, CDR1 is DFQATT, CDR2 SNEGSKA (reference sequence). CDR3 loop: CSATAVDYGYTF. The CDR3, as DNA: TGCAGTGCTACTGCCGTCGACTATGGCTACACCTTC.

This clonotype occurred a few times. This chain connects TRBV7-9 to TRBJ2-7; TRBD1 agrees at 8 bases. V was pared by 2 bases and J by 2 bases, with 2 bases of the junction left unmatched. This CDR3 is built from 14 residues. Germline loops: CDR1 SEHNR, CDR2 FQNEAQ (reference sequence). The CDR3 here is CASSLTGGAYEQYF. The CDR3 DNA reads TGTGCCAGCAGCTTAACAGGGGGAGCCTACGAGCAGTACTTC.

This clonotype has a handful of counts. The chain is built from TRBV3-1 and TRBJ1-6; D gene uncertain. Trimming stripped 3 bases from V and 9 bases from J, with 9 bases between. Per the germline V gene, CDR1 is LGHDT and CDR2 is YNNKEL (reference sequence). The CDR3 has 13 residues. The CDR3 region is CASSQVDSSPLHF. CDR3 in DNA: TGTGCCAGCAGCCAGGTCGACTCTTCACCCCTCCACTTT.

The chain carries TRBV6-2 or TRBV6-3 and TRBJ1-2; 11 bases match TRBD1. The CDR3 is 14 residues long. Germline V lookup: CDR1 MNHEY, CDR2 SVGEGT. V lost 6 bases to trimming and J lost 5 bases; unmatched junction nucleotides: 5. CDR3 DNA sequence: TGTGCCAGCAGATCCGGGACAGGGGGTTATGGCTACACCTTC. Amino acids: CASRSGTGGYGYTF.

CDR3 nucleotide sequence: TGTGCCAGCAGCCGGGACAGGGTCGCAAATTCACCCCTCCACTTT. Translating gives CASSRDRVANSPLHF. V gene TRBV7-9 combines with J gene TRBJ1-6; 9 bases fit TRBD1. The CDR3 sequence is 15 residues long. CDR1 and CDR2 from the germline V gene are SEHNR and FQNEAQ (reference sequence). Losses at the gene ends were 5 bases for V and 7 bases for J; bases not matched to a gene: 6.

This clonotype was detected ten times or more. The genes are TRBV6-5 and TRBJ1-1; D uncertain. There are 13 residues in the CDR3. In germline, CDR1 is MNHEY, CDR2 SVGAGI. The ends were cut back, 7 bases at V and 1 base at J, with 10 bases in the middle. CDR3 region: CASNFGQNTEAFF. The CDR3 DNA reads as TGTGCCAGCAATTTTGGGCAGAACACTGAAGCTTTCTTT.

This sequence joins TRBV20-1 and TRBJ2-7; 11 bases map to TRBD2. The V gene's germline CDR1 is DFQATT and CDR2 SNEGSKA (reference sequence). CDR3 size: 15 residues. The V segment lost 3 bases and the J segment 6 bases; nucleotides outside the gene matches: 10. This chain's CDR3 is CSASLRLAGRREQYF. CDR3 in DNA: TGCAGTGCTAGTCTCCGACTAGCGGGGAGGCGCGAGCAGTACTTC.

This clonotype was seen repeatedly, ten times or more. The chain has TRBV10-3 and TRBJ1-2; TRBD1 might be the D (6 bases). The CDR3 contains 15 residues. The germline V and J ends were trimmed by 4 bases and 7 bases, with 19 bases remaining between them. The V gene's germline CDR1 is ENHRY and CDR2 SYGVKD. CDR3 region: CAISGLPTGRGGYTF. In DNA, the CDR3 is TGTGCCATCAGTGGTTTACCGACAGGTCGAGGTGGCTACACCTTC.

This clonotype was observed at least ten times. The chain carries TRBV19 and TRBJ2-7, with D tentatively TRBD1 or TRBD2 (5 bases each). The germline V and J ends were trimmed by 5 bases and 2 bases, with 16 bases remaining between them. CDR1 and CDR2 (germline): LNHDA, SQIVND (reference sequence). This CDR3 region has 15 residues. The CDR3 DNA reads as TGTGCCAGTAGTGACCCCCGGGACGGACCCTACGAGCAGTACTTC. Amino acid sequence: CASSDPRDGPYEQYF.

This clonotype was seen a few times. The rearrangement uses TRBV10-3 and TRBJ2-7; D remains unclear. V was trimmed by 8 bases and J by 3 bases, leaving 14 bases between them. This CDR3 has 13 residues. Germline lookup yields CDR1 ENHRY and CDR2 SYGVKD. CDR3 DNA sequence: TGTGCCATCGGCCCAGGTTCTAACTACGAGCAGTACTTC. Its protein product is CAIGPGSNYEQYF.

This clonotype was counted only a few times. J is TRBJ2-2 and V is TRBV7-9, with D possibly TRBD2 on 6 matching bases. V lost 10 bases to trimming and J lost 4 bases, with 10 bases between them. The germline V gene encodes CDR1 SEHNR and CDR2 FQNEAQ (reference sequence). The CDR3 covers 12 residues. CDR3 in amino acids: CAKGTSTGELFF. The DNA for the CDR3 is TGTGCCAAAGGGACTTCCACCGGGGAGCTGTTTTTT.

The table lists this clonotype with a few counts. The chain carries TRBV5-1 and TRBJ1-2; possible D gene TRBD1, 5 bases. The germline V gene encodes CDR1 SGHRS and CDR2 YFSETQ. V was trimmed by 4 bases and J by 0 bases, leaving 13 bases between them. The CDR3 is 15 amino acids. The CDR3 coding sequence is TGCGCCAGCAGCGGAGGGACCTCCCCTAACTATGGCTACACCTTC. Protein: CASSGGTSPNYGYTF. Combining the CDR3 with reference TRBV5-1 and TRBJ1-2 gives the whole variable domain KAGVTQTPRYLIKTRGQQVTLSCSPISGHRSVSWYQQTPGQGLQFLFEYFSETQRNKGNFPGRFSGRQFSNSRSEMNVSTLELGDSALYLCASSGGTSPNYGYTFGSGTRLTVV.

This rearrangement joins TRBV20-1 to TRBJ1-4; 7 nucleotides agree with TRBD1. The CDR3 runs 14 residues. Germline assignment: CDR1 DFQATT and CDR2 SNEGSKA (reference sequence). J lost 6 bases, V lost 4 bases, and 8 bases had no gene match. CDR3: CSAIYRQGDEKLFF. CDR3 nucleotide sequence: TGCAGTGCTATATACAGGCAGGGGGATGAAAAACTGTTTTTT.

A remark on this clonotype: Here the CDR3 omits its conserved ending phenylalanine or tryptophan, so a read error is the likely source. V usage is TRBV7-2 and J usage is TRBJ2-1, with 7 bases that match TRBD2. Germline V gene lookup returns CDR1 SGHTA and CDR2 FQGNSA. There are 15 residues in the CDR3. After removal of 3 bases from V and 2 bases from J, the junction contained 4 bases not matched to a gene. The CDR3 here is CASSFPGTTYNEQFL. In DNA form, the CDR3 reads TGTGCCAGCAGCTTTCCGGGGACTACCTACAATGAGCAGTTCTTA.

In this sample, this clonotype turned up many times. The gene calls are TRBV2 and TRBJ1-2, with 9 bases that match TRBD1. From germline, CDR1 is SNHLY and CDR2 FYNNEI. Trimming cost V 5 bases and J 4 bases; bases outside gene matches: 5. The length of the CDR3 is 14 residues. This CDR3 reads CASSPTGGSYGYTF. DNA for the CDR3: TGTGCCAGCAGTCCTACAGGGGGCTCCTATGGCTACACCTTC.

This clonotype was detected only a few times. The rearrangement uses TRBV29-1 and TRBJ1-1; no definite D call. V shed 4 bases and J shed 0 bases, with 12 bases lying between them. Germline V gene lookup returns CDR1 SQVTM and CDR2 ANQGSEA. CDR3 length equals 14 residues. CDR3 in amino acids: CSVGERSMNTEAFF. The DNA for the CDR3 is TGCAGCGTTGGTGAGAGGAGCATGAACACTGAAGCTTTCTTT.

This clonotype was recorded a few times. The chain employs TRBV7-9 and TRBJ2-7, with TRBD1 identical over 9 bases. J lost 5 bases, V lost 1 base, and 9 bases had no gene match. CDR1 is SEHNR and CDR2 is FQNEAQ in the germline V gene (reference sequence). CDR3 size: 16 residues. The CDR3 protein is CASSLDGDRAWDEQYF. CDR3 in DNA: TGTGCCAGCAGCTTAGATGGGGACAGGGCCTGGGACGAGCAGTACTTC.

There are a few counts of this clonotype. The chain employs TRBV20-1 and TRBJ1-6; maybe TRBD1 (5 bases). The V and J ends lost 3 bases and 8 bases respectively, with 11 bases between them. Germline V CDR1 and CDR2: DFQATT, SNEGSKA (reference sequence). The CDR3 is 13 residues long. CDR3 sequence reads: CSASYGGDSPLHF. The CDR3 nucleotides are TGCAGTGCTAGTTACGGGGGGGATTCACCCCTCCACTTT.

This clonotype was found a few times. The gene calls are TRBV5-6 and TRBJ2-1; D call uncertain. The CDR3 runs 15 residues. Germline V gene lookup returns CDR1 SGHDT and CDR2 YYEEEE. V lost 4 bases, J lost 3 bases, and 14 bases lay in between. The CDR3 sequence: CASSEIDGIYNEQFF. The CDR3, as DNA: TGTGCCAGCAGCGAAATAGACGGAATCTACAATGAGCAGTTCTTC.

This clonotype was recorded a few times. J is TRBJ2-5 and V is TRBV25-1, with D hard to call. CDR3 length equals 13 residues. The germline V gene encodes CDR1 MGHDK and CDR2 SYGVNS. Trimming took 6 bases from V and 4 from J, leaving 12 bases between them. The CDR3 is CASRGVWSETQYF. The DNA of the CDR3 is TGTGCCAGCAGGGGCGTTTGGTCAGAGACCCAGTACTTC.

With respect to this clonotype: A much larger clone sits a single nucleotide away, making a read error possible. This chain links TRBV20-1 with TRBJ2-1; weak D call: TRBD2 (7 bases). This CDR3 has 13 residues. Between the trimmed V and J ends, which lost 5 bases and 5 bases, there was a span of 13 bases. Germline V gives CDR1 DFQATT, CDR2 SNEGSKA (reference sequence). CDR3 bases: TGCAGTGCTGGGAGGGCAGGGGACAATGAGCAGTTCTTC. Translation gives CSAGRAGDNEQFF.

The chain has TRBV20-1 and TRBJ2-7; 7 nucleotides match TRBD1. Per the germline V gene, CDR1 is DFQATT and CDR2 is SNEGSKA (reference sequence). The V and J ends lost 4 bases and 4 bases, in that order; junction bases with no gene match: 7. The CDR3 is 13 amino acids. CDR3 loop: CSAMEGGEYEQYF. CDR3 coding DNA: TGCAGTGCTATGGAAGGGGGCGAGTACGAGCAGTACTTC.

This clonotype was detected a few times. This chain connects TRBV11-2 to TRBJ1-1; D possibly corresponds to TRBD1 (5 bases). The ends were cut back, 5 bases at V and 5 bases at J, with 12 bases in the middle. CDR1 and CDR2 (germline): SGHAT, FQNNGV. This CDR3 comprises 13 residues. CDR3 loop: CASSTNGGTEAFF. DNA for the CDR3: TGTGCCAGCAGCACGAATGGGGGGACTGAAGCTTTCTTT.